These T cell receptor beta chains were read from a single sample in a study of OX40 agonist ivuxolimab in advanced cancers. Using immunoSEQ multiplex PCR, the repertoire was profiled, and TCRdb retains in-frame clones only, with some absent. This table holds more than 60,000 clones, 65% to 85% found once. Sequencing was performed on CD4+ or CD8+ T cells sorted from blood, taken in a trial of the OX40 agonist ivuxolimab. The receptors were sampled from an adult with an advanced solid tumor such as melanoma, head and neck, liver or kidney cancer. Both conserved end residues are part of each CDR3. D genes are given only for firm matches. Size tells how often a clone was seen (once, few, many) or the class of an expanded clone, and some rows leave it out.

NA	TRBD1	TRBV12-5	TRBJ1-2	TGTGCTAGTGGTTTGGACACTGGACAGGGAGATAGATATGGCTACACCTTC	CASGLDTGQGDRYGYTF
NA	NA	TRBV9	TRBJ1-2	TGTGCCAGCAGCGTAGGACAGAACTATGGCTACACCTTC	CASSVGQNYGYTF
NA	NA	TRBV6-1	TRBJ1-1	TGTGCCAGCAAACTATTGCCGAACACTGAAGCTTTCTTT	CASKLLPNTEAFF
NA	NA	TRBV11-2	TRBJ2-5	TGTGCCAGCAGCTTAGACAGGGGGGTCCAAGAGACCCAGTACTTC	CASSLDRGVQETQYF
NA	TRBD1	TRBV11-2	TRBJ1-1	TGTGCCAGCAGCTACCCGGGACAGGACGCTTTCTTT	CASSYPGQDAFF
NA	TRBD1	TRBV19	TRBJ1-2	TGTGCCAGTAGTATGTCCGGGGACAGGGTTGGCTACACCTTC	CASSMSGDRVGYTF
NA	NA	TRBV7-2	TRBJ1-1	TGTGCCAGCAGCTTATCTCTGGCAGGCGGAAACACTGAAGCTTTCTTT	CASSLSLAGGNTEAFF
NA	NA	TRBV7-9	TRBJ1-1	TGTGCCAGCAGCTCCAGAACCATGAACACTGAAGCTTTCTTT	CASSSRTMNTEAFF
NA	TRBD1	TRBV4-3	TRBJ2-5	TGCGCCAGCAGCCAAGAATCGGACAGGGCCCAAGAGACCCAGTACTTC	CASSQESDRAQETQYF
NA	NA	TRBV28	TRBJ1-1	TGTGCCAGCACAGGCACTGAAGCTTTCTTT	CASTGTEAFF
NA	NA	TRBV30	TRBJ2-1	TGTGCCTGGATGAGGACGGCTGAGCAGTTCTTC	CAWMRTAEQFF
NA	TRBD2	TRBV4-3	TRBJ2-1	TGCGCCAGCAGCCAAGACTTTGCGGGGGGGCTGTTACAGTTCTTC	CASSQDFAGGLLQFF
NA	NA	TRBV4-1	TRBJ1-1	TGCGCCAGCAGCCAAGACCCCCGTGTCGGGACGGCGAACACTGAAGCTTTCTTT	CASSQDPRVGTANTEAFF
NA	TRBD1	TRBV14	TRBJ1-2	TGTGCCAGCAGCCTCGACAGGGGCGGTAATGGCTACACCTTC	CASSLDRGGNGYTF
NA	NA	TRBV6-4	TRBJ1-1	TGTGCCAGCAGTGAACAGAGTAACACTGAAGCTTTCTTT	CASSEQSNTEAFF
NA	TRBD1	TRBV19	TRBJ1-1	TGTGCCATTCCGAGGGGGCGCGGGACTGAAGCTTTCTTT	CAIPRGRGTEAFF
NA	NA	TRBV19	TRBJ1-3	TGTGCCAGTAGTTTACGGGACGGACGAAACACCATATATTTT	CASSLRDGRNTIYF
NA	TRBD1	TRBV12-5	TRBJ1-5	TGTGCTAGTGGTTTTCAGGGGGCGGGTCAGCCCCAGCATTTT	CASGFQGAGQPQHF
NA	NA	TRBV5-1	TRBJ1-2	TGCGCCACCCGAAGGGAGAGTAACTATGGCTACACCTTC	CATRRESNYGYTF
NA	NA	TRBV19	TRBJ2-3	TGTGCCAGTAGTCCTCGAATTGGAGGGGGGGTTACAGATACGCAGTATTTT	CASSPRIGGGVTDTQYF
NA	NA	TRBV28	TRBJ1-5	TGTGCCAGCATACGAGGGGGGAGTAATAATCAGCCCCAGCATTTT	CASIRGGSNNQPQHF
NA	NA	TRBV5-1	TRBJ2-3	TGCGCCAGCAGCTTGGCCGGAGGGAGTGATACGCAGTATTTT	CASSLAGGSDTQYF
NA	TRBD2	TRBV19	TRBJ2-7	TGTGCCAGTAGTGGGACTAGCGGGAGAAGTAACTACGAGCAGTACTTC	CASSGTSGRSNYEQYF
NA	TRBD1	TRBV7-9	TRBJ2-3	TGTGCCAGCAGTCCGAGGAGGGGACAGGGGGGAGACACAGATACGCAGTATTTT	CASSPRRGQGGDTDTQYF
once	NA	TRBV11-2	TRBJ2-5	TGTGCCAGCAGCTTACCGGGAGTTGAAGAGACCCAGTACTTC	CASSLPGVEETQYF
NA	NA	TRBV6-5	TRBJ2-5	TGTGCCAGCACCTTCTTCGGATTCGAAGAGACCCAGTACTTC	CASTFFGFEETQYF
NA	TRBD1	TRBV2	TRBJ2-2	TGTGCCAGCAGTTTGGACAGGGTGGCCGGGGAGCTGTTTTTT	CASSLDRVAGELFF
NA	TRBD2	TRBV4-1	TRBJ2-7	TGCGCCAGCAGCCGATTCCCGGGACTAGCGGGAGAGAAAGGAGGAGAGCAGTACTTC	CASSRFPGLAGEKGGEQYF
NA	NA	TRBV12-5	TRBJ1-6	TGTGCTAGTGGTTTGGTGGAGGGGTGGCATTCACCCCTCCACTTT	CASGLVEGWHSPLHF
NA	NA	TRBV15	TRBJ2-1	TGTGCCACCAGCAGAGATGCCCTTGGAAGAAAGCAGTTCTTC	CATSRDALGRKQFF
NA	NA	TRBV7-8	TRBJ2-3	TGTGCCAGCAGCTCGCGGGCCACACGGGCCCCAGATACGCAGTATTTT	CASSSRATRAPDTQYF
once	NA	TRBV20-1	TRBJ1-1	TGCAGTTCCTACATTAACACTGAAGCTTTCTTT	CSSYINTEAFF
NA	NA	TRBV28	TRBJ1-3	TGTGCCAGCAACGACAGGACCGCAGACACCATATATTTT	CASNDRTADTIYF
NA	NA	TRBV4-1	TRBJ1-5	TGCGCCAGCAGCCAAAGACCAGGTTCTACGCAGCCCCAGCATTTT	CASSQRPGSTQPQHF
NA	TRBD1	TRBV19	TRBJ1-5	TGTGCCACCCGGACAGGGTCCCTTACCAATCAGCCCCAGCATTTT	CATRTGSLTNQPQHF
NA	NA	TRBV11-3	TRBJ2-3	TGTGCCAGCAGCCCAGGGCCCCATACGCAGTATTTT	CASSPGPHTQYF
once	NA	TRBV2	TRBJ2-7	TGTGCCAGCGACGGACCGGGCGAGCAGTACTTC	CASDGPGEQYF
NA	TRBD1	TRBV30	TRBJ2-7	TGTGCCTGGAGTGTGGGACAGGGGTCCTACGAGCAGTACTTC	CAWSVGQGSYEQYF
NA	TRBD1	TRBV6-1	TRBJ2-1	TGTGCCAGCAGTGACCCGGGACAGGGCTCCAATGAGCAGTTCTTC	CASSDPGQGSNEQFF
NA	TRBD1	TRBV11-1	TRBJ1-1	TGTGCCAGCACCGTGGACAGGGGTTCCTCTTGGCTTTTCTTT	CASTVDRGSSWLFF
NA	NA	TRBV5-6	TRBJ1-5	TGTGCCAGCAGCTTGATGGGGGGCAATCAGCCCCAGCATTTT	CASSLMGGNQPQHF
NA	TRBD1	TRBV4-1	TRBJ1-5	TGCGCCAGCAGCCAAGATCGGTCGGGTTCAGGGGGCAACAATCAGCCCCAGCATTTT	CASSQDRSGSGGNNQPQHF
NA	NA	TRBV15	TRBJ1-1	TGTGCCACCAGCAGAGACCTCCCGGGTGAAGCTTTCTTT	CATSRDLPGEAFF
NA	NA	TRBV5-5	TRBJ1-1	TGTGCCAGCAGCGCTCAACAGGGTTTAACTGAAGCTTTCTTT	CASSAQQGLTEAFF
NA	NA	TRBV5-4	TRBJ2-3	TGTGCCAGCAGCTTGGCAGGGCCTAGCACAGATACGCAGTATTTT	CASSLAGPSTDTQYF
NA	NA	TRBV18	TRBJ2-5	TGTGCCAGCTCACCGAGCGGACAAGAGACCCAGTACTTC	CASSPSGQETQYF
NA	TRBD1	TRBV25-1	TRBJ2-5	TGTGCCAGCGGACAGGGGGAATGGCGGTACTTC	CASGQGEWRYF
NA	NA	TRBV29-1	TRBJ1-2	TGCAGCGTCGACCATCCGACCGTTTACTATGGCTACACCTTC	CSVDHPTVYYGYTF